The sequence of this T cell receptor (beta chain) was determined in a study of blood T cell repertoires in COVID-19. The CDR3 runs 14 residues. The trim removed 3 bases at V and 4 bases at J, leaving 6 bases unmatched. The germline gives CDR1 SGHRS, CDR2 YFSETQ. Profiled with immunoSEQ multiplex PCR; TCRdb holds only in-frame clones, not every one. The sample shows 200,000 or so clones, almost 90% of them seen only once. The material sequenced was peripheral blood. The chain joins TRBV5-1 to TRBJ2-5; 7 positions match TRBD1. The receptor comes from a woman aged 60-70 years with acute or convalescent COVID-19. The chain's CDR3 is CASSSTGFVETQYF. CDR3 DNA: TGCGCCAGCAGCTCGACAGGGTTTGTAGAGACCCAGTACTTC. The entire variable domain, with the rest obtained from reference TRBV5-1 and TRBJ2-5, is as follows: KAGVTQTPRYLIKTRGQQVTLSCSPISGHRSVSWYQQTPGQGLQFLFEYFSETQRNKGNFPGRFSGRQFSNSRSEMNVSTLELGDSALYLCASSSTGFVETQYFGPGTRLLVL.